This is a list of T cell receptor beta chains from one sample in a study of PD-1 blockade in mismatch repair-deficient tumors. Some clones are missing from TCRdb's copy, which holds only in-frame ones; the method was immunoSEQ multiplex PCR. The sample includes under 75,000 clones, more than 70% seen only once; the top ten take over 11%. This material consisted of peripheral blood, taken 52 weeks after starting pembrolizumab. All receptors derive from an adult with mismatch repair-deficient cancer. Both conserved end residues are part of each CDR3. A D gene is named only where the DNA matches it firmly.

V: TRBV7-3; length: 15; D: TRBD2; J: TRBJ2-1; CDR3: CASSPGLAGYNEQFF; DNA: TGTGCCAGCAGCCCCGGACTAGCGGGATACAATGAGCAGTTCTTC
V: TRBV27; length: 11; D: .; J: TRBJ2-1; CDR3: CASSLRGSQFF; DNA: TGTGCCAGCAGTTTAAGGGGGAGTCAGTTCTTC
V: TRBV7-6; length: 15; D: .; J: TRBJ1-2; CDR3: CASSLAPSDLNGYTF; DNA: TGTGCCAGCAGCTTAGCCCCGAGTGACCTTAATGGCTACACCTTC
V: TRBV19; length: 14; D: TRBD1; J: TRBJ2-7; CDR3: CATRSPGTVYEQYF; DNA: TGTGCCACCAGGAGCCCCGGGACAGTCTACGAGCAGTACTTC
V: TRBV9; length: 15; D: TRBD1; J: TRBJ2-3; CDR3: CASSADRGGTDTQYF; DNA: TGTGCCAGCAGCGCGGACAGGGGGGGCACAGATACGCAGTATTTT
V: TRBV11-2; length: 16; D: .; J: TRBJ2-4; CDR3: CASSLGAPVAKNIQYF; DNA: TGTGCCAGCAGCTTAGGGGCCCCGGTAGCCAAAAACATTCAGTACTTC
V: TRBV11-2; length: 13; D: .; J: TRBJ2-7; CDR3: CASSLWVKDEQYF; DNA: TGTGCCAGCAGCTTGTGGGTGAAAGACGAGCAGTACTTC
V: TRBV6-5; length: 15; D: .; J: TRBJ2-1; CDR3: CASSQDASSGNEQFF; DNA: TGTGCCAGCAGCCAGGACGCCAGCTCGGGCAATGAGCAGTTCTTC
V: TRBV4-1; length: 19; D: .; J: TRBJ2-1; CDR3: CASSQEDGNGLSSYNEQFF; DNA: TGCGCCAGCAGCCAAGAAGATGGGAACGGGCTAAGCTCCTACAATGAGCAGTTCTTC
V: TRBV29-1; length: 13; D: .; J: TRBJ2-2; CDR3: CSVDRGNTGELFF; DNA: TGCAGCGTTGATCGGGGGAACACCGGGGAGCTGTTTTTT
V: TRBV4-3; length: 15; D: .; J: TRBJ2-7; CDR3: CASSQDRDYRYEQYF; DNA: TGCGCCAGCAGCCAAGACCGGGATTACAGATACGAGCAGTACTTC
V: TRBV11-2; length: 13; D: .; J: TRBJ2-2; CDR3: CASSLGDTGELFF; DNA: TGTGCCAGCAGCTTGGGGGACACCGGGGAGCTGTTTTTT
V: TRBV5-4; length: 17; D: TRBD2; J: TRBJ2-3; CDR3: CASSLIQLAEPTDTQYF; DNA: TGTGCCAGCAGCTTGATCCAACTAGCGGAACCCACAGATACGCAGTATTTT
V: TRBV19; length: 15; D: TRBD2; J: TRBJ2-3; CDR3: CASSMTSGSGDTQYF; DNA: TGTGCCAGTAGTATGACTAGCGGGAGCGGAGATACGCAGTATTTT
V: TRBV28; length: 17; D: .; J: TRBJ1-4; CDR3: CASSHGDRVATNEKLFF; DNA: TGTGCCAGCAGTCATGGGGACCGCGTTGCAACTAATGAAAAACTGTTTTTT